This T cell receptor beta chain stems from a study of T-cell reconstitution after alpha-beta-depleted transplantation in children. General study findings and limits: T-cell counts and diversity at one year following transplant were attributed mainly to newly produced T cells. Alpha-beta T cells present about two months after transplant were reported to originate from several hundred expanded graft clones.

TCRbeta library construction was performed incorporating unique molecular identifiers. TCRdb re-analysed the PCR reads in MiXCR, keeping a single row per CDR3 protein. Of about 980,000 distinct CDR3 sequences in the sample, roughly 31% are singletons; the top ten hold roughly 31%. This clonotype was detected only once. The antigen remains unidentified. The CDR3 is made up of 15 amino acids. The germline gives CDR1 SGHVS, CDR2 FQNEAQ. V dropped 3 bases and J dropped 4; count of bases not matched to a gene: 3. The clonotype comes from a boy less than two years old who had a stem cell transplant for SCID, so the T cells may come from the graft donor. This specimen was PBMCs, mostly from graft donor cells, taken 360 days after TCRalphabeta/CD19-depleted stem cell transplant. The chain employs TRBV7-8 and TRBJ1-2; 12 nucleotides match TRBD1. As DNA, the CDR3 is TGTGCCAGCAGCTTGGGACAGGGGGCAGGCTATGGCTACACCTTC. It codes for CASSLGQGAGYGYTF.